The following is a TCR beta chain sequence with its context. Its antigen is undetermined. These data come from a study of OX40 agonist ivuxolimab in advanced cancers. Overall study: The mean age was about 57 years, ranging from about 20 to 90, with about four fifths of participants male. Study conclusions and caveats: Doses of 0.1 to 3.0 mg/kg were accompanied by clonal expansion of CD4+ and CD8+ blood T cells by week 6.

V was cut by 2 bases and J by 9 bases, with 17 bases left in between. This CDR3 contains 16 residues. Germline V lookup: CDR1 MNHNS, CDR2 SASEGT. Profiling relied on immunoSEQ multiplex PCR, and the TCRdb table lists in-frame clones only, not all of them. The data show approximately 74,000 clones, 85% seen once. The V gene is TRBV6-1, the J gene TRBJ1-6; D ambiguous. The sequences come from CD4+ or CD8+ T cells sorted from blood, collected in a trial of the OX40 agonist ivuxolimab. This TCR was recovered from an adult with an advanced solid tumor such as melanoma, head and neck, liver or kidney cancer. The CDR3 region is CASSERASYNSSPLHF. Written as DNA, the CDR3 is TGTGCCAGCAGTGAAAGGGCATCCTACAATAGTTCACCCCTCCACTTT.